This T cell receptor (beta chain) stems from a study of T cell changes during pregnancy in multiple sclerosis. The CDR3 totals 12 residues. The germline V gene has CDR1 SGHRS and CDR2 YFSETQ. Trimming removed 3 bases at V and 2 bases at J, with 6 bases between. Measured with immunoSEQ multiplex PCR; TCRdb has only the in-frame clones, and not every one. Here the sample spans approximately 110,000 clones, approximately 90% being singletons. The sequence was collected from a female donor with multiple sclerosis, enrolled in a pregnancy study. The specimen comprised peripheral blood, sampled after pregnancy. The chain recombines TRBV5-1 with TRBJ2-7; D ambiguous. The CDR3 nucleotides are TGCGCCAGCAGCTCCCCTCCCTACGAGCAGTACTTC. It encodes CASSSPPYEQYF.